This entry lists 19 T cell receptor beta chains sequenced from one sample in a study of cytomegalovirus exposure and HLA in healthy donors. The PCR made use of 60 Vbeta and 13 Jbeta primers. Measured with immunoSEQ multiplex PCR; TCRdb has only the in-frame clones, and not every one. The sample lists some 110,000 clones; 55% to 70% were seen once. The specimen was PBMCs. These receptors were taken from a woman in her 30s in good health and CMV-seronegative.

The V call is TRBV28, the J call TRBJ2-7; tentative D call: TRBD1 (6 bases). The CDR3 is 15 residues long. Between the trimmed V and J ends, which lost 1 base and 6 bases, there was a span of 16 bases. The V gene's germline CDR1 is MDHEN and CDR2 SYDVKM. The CDR3 loop is CASSLSAGQGLEQYF. CDR3 coding DNA: TGTGCCAGCAGTTTATCGGCAGGGCAGGGGCTCGAGCAGTACTTC.

The rearrangement links TRBV10-3 to TRBJ2-1; D is ambiguous. V lost 3 bases, J lost 7 bases, and 4 bases lay in between. CDR1 and CDR2 from the germline V gene are ENHRY and SYGVKD. The CDR3 has 11 amino acids. The CDR3 loop reads CAISELNEQFF. The CDR3 bases are TGTGCCATCAGTGAACTGAATGAGCAGTTCTTC.

The chain uses TRBV28 and TRBJ2-3, with TRBD2 matching over 11 bases. This CDR3 has 16 amino acids. The ends lost 4 bases at V and 6 bases at J; junction bases unmatched: 9. CDR1 and CDR2 from the germline V gene are MDHEN and SYDVKM. The CDR3 is CASSSRSGRASDTQYF. The CDR3 nucleotides read TGTGCCAGCAGTTCCCGTAGCGGGAGGGCCTCGGATACGCAGTATTTT. Full variable domain (outside the CDR3, taken from reference TRBV28 and TRBJ2-3): DVKVTQSSRYLVKRTGEKVFLECVQDMDHENMFWYRQDPGLGLRLIYFSYDVKMKEKGDIPEGYSVSREKKERFSLILESASTNQTSMYLCASSSRSGRASDTQYFGPGTRLTVL.

This clone was detected once. The CDR3 nucleotides are TGCAGTGCCCCGGATGGCTACACCTTC. This translates into CSAPDGYTF. This chain connects TRBV20-1 to TRBJ1-2; D ambiguous. The ends were cut back, 6 bases at V and 6 bases at J, with 5 bases in the middle. The CDR3 consists of 9 residues. Germline V CDR1 and CDR2: DFQATT, SNEGSKA (reference sequence).

The chain combines TRBV30 with TRBJ1-4; D remains ambiguous. V was cut by 4 bases and J by 4 bases, with 13 bases left in between. Germline V gene lookup returns CDR1 GTSNPN and CDR2 SVGIG (reference sequence). The CDR3 length is 14 residues. CDR3 residues: CAWTSTGVNEKLFF. CDR3 sequence (DNA): TGTGCCTGGACCAGTACGGGAGTTAATGAAAAACTGTTTTTT.

V is TRBV10-3 and J is TRBJ2-5; D remains unclear. The CDR3 contains 14 residues. V was trimmed by 6 bases and J by 2 bases, leaving 13 bases between them. Germline CDR1 ENHRY, CDR2 SYGVKD. The CDR3 bases are TGTGCCATCAGGCCTGTGGCAGATCAAGAGACCCAGTACTTC. Protein product: CAIRPVADQETQYF.

The sample holds a few counts of this clone. This chain joins TRBV28 and TRBJ1-5; TRBD1 agrees at 8 bases. The CDR3 extends over 13 amino acids. Germline V gene lookup returns CDR1 MDHEN and CDR2 SYDVKM. Trimming took 6 bases from V and 8 from J; bases not matched to a gene: 6. The CDR3 DNA reads TGTGCCAGCAGAGTGACAGGGGTTAAGCCCCAGCATTTT. Translation gives CASRVTGVKPQHF.

The V gene is TRBV2, the J gene TRBJ1-4; 9 nucleotides align to TRBD1. The V and J ends lost 7 bases and 5 bases, in that order; junction bases with no gene match: 5. CDR3 length: 14 amino acids. Germline-derived CDR1 and CDR2 are SNHLY and FYNNEI. CDR3 nucleotide sequence: TGTGCCAGCAAGGACGGGACAGGGAATGAAAAACTGTTTTTT. Residues: CASKDGTGNEKLFF.

The chain combines TRBV4-1 with TRBJ2-1; D is unclear. Germline V gives CDR1 MGHRA, CDR2 YSYEKL. Trimming cost V 4 bases and J 0 bases, with 7 bases left between them. The CDR3 is 14 amino acids. The CDR3 DNA is TGCGCCAGCAGCCGAGACCTCTCCTACAATGAGCAGTTCTTC. Translating gives CASSRDLSYNEQFF.

The genes are TRBV9 and TRBJ2-7, with 10 bases aligning to TRBD1. Germline V CDR1 and CDR2: SGDLS, YYNGEE. This CDR3 is 14 amino acids long. Trimming removed 4 bases from V and 5 bases from J; junction bases left unmatched: 6. CDR3 sequence: CASSTRTGGHEQYF. CDR3 in DNA: TGTGCCAGCAGCACCCGGACAGGGGGGCACGAGCAGTACTTC.

CDR3 loop: CASREQRPGVADEQFF. The DNA of the CDR3 is TGTGCCAGCAGGGAGCAGCGGCCCGGGGTTGCGGATGAGCAGTTCTTC. This chain joins TRBV6-6 and TRBJ2-1; D possibly corresponds to TRBD2 (5 bases). Germline V gene lookup returns CDR1 MNHNY and CDR2 SVGAGI (reference sequence). The V gene lost 6 bases and the J gene lost 8 bases, with 23 bases spanning the gap. The CDR3 consists of 16 residues.

This clone was counted only a few times. The V call is TRBV5-1, the J call TRBJ2-3; the match to TRBD2 covers 12 bases. CDR1 SGHRS and CDR2 YFSETQ come from the germline V gene. The CDR3 sequence is 15 residues long. V gave up 3 bases and J gave up 5 bases; unmatched junction bases: 4. The CDR3 nucleotides are TGCGCCAGCAGCTCTCTACTAGCGGGAGGAGATACGCAGTATTTT. Translated, it gives CASSSLLAGGDTQYF.

The chain joins TRBV27 to TRBJ2-3; possible D gene TRBD1, 6 bases. Germline assignment: CDR1 MNHEY and CDR2 SMNVEV (reference sequence). The CDR3 loop spans 14 amino acids. V was clipped by 6 bases and J by 1 base, with 11 bases between them. CDR3 coding DNA: TGTGCCAGCAGGAGAAAGGGGGGCACAGATACGCAGTATTTT. Encoded protein: CASRRKGGTDTQYF.

This chain connects TRBV4-1 to TRBJ2-3; D gene uncertain. There are 14 residues in the CDR3. The germline gives CDR1 MGHRA, CDR2 YSYEKL. V was clipped by 2 bases and J by 1 base, with 7 bases between them. The CDR3 DNA sequence: TGCGCCAGCAGCCAACTAACCGGCACAGATACGCAGTATTTT. Translated: CASSQLTGTDTQYF.

The sample holds a few counts of this clone. J is TRBJ2-2 and V is TRBV30; TRBD2 aligns across 10 bases. The CDR3 sequence is 18 residues long. Germline assignment: CDR1 GTSNPN and CDR2 SVGIG (reference sequence). V shed 1 base and J 0 bases; nucleotides not matched to a gene: 8. The CDR3 nucleotides are TGTGCCTGGAGTGGTCCCGTTCTAGCGGGAGCGAACACCGGGGAGCTGTTTTTT. This gives the protein CAWSGPVLAGANTGELFF.

The gene calls are TRBV30 and TRBJ2-7; a possible D gene is TRBD1 (6 bases). The CDR3 length is 16 residues. With 5 bases removed from V and 0 bases from J, the gap between germline ends came to 20 bases. CDR1 is GTSNPN and CDR2 is SVGIG in the germline V gene (reference sequence). Here the CDR3 reads CAWAPGTYASSYEQYF. CDR3 sequence (DNA): TGTGCCTGGGCCCCCGGGACATACGCTTCCTCCTACGAGCAGTACTTC.

The chain links TRBV5-1 to TRBJ2-7, with D hard to call. The CDR3 consists of 14 residues. Trimming took 0 bases from V and 2 from J, leaving 9 bases between them. Germline V lookup: CDR1 SGHRS, CDR2 YFSETQ. The CDR3 nucleotides read TGCGCCAGCAGCTTGGGGCAGAAACCCTACGAGCAGTACTTC. This codes for CASSLGQKPYEQYF.

J is TRBJ1-2 and V is TRBV27; 11 bases match TRBD1. With 1 base clipped from V and 7 bases from J, the junction kept 2 bases outside the gene matches. This CDR3 spans 14 amino acids. The V gene's germline CDR1 is MNHEY and CDR2 SMNVEV (reference sequence). CDR3 region: CASSLYGTGGGYTF. CDR3 DNA: TGTGCCAGCAGTTTATACGGGACAGGGGGTGGCTACACCTTC.

The V and J genes are TRBV30 and TRBJ2-5, with 10 nucleotides matching TRBD1. V gave up 1 base and J gave up 5 bases; unmatched junction bases: 4. The germline gives CDR1 GTSNPN, CDR2 SVGIG (reference sequence). CDR3 length: 14 amino acids. In nucleotides, the CDR3 is TGTGCCTGGAGTGGGGACAGGGGTACGGAGACCCAGTACTTC. Its protein is CAWSGDRGTETQYF.